This T cell receptor beta chain was obtained from a study of T cells in Graves' hyperthyroidism and ophthalmopathy. It was RNA transcripts that yielded the amplified TCR beta CDR3 regions. First-round RT-PCR with HTBI primers amplified the TCR CDR3 region. TCRdb redid the calling of the multiplex PCR reads with MiXCR, one entry per CDR3 protein. The sample carries around 620,000 distinct CDR3 sequences, roughly 16% recorded once. The CDR3 spans 17 residues. After removal of 4 bases from V and 4 bases from J, the junction contained 15 bases not matched to a gene. Germline-derived CDR1 and CDR2 are SNHLY and FYNNEI. This clonotype was counted a few times.

V usage is TRBV2 and J usage is TRBJ1-2; 7 bases are shared with TRBD1. Sequenced input: blood. The sequence derives from a woman younger than 45 with Graves' hyperthyroidism. This CDR3 reads CASSGNEGQIFSYGYTF. The CDR3 DNA sequence: TGTGCCAGCAGTGGAAATGAGGGACAGATTTTTTCCTATGGCTACACCTTC.